Each of the 10 T cell receptor beta chains below was sequenced from the same sample in a study of post-analysis software for immune sequencing data. Whole-study findings and limits: TRBV5-6, TRBV5-1 and TRBV20-1 were among four or five TRBV segments more frequent in patients than controls.

These receptors have no known antigen. The library was made from cDNA and included unique molecular identifiers. Each CDR3 protein gets one entry after TCRdb re-called the PCR reads with MiXCR. This repertoire shows 600,000 to 700,000 distinct CDR3 sequences, 59% found once; its top ten account for about 10%. The sample comprised blood. The receptors derive from a girl between 2 and 10 years old with multiple sclerosis.

This clonotype was seen only a few times. The chain carries TRBV12-3 or TRBV12-4 and TRBJ1-2; the D is unclear. V was clipped by 6 bases and J by 5 bases, with 10 bases between them. The CDR3 totals 12 residues. CDR3 sequence reads: CASSLTEYGYTF. The CDR3, as DNA: TGTGCCAGCAGCTTGACGGAATATGGCTACACCTTC.

This chain joins TRBV20-1 and TRBJ1-2; unclear D gene. V was shortened by 3 bases and J by 4 bases, with 15 bases between the two germline ends. CDR1 and CDR2 from the germline V gene are DFQATT and SNEGSKA (reference sequence). The CDR3 has 14 residues. The CDR3 reads CSASGPAVFYGYTF. The DNA for the CDR3 is TGCAGTGCTAGTGGGCCTGCAGTCTTCTATGGCTACACCTTC.

The chain joins TRBV7-2 to TRBJ2-5; 10 nucleotides line up with TRBD2. CDR1 and CDR2 from the germline V gene are SGHTA and FQGNSA. With 2 bases clipped from V and 7 bases from J, the junction kept 7 bases outside the gene matches. The CDR3 totals 15 residues. This CDR3 reads CASSLSGTSVVTQYF. CDR3 nucleotide sequence: TGTGCCAGCAGCTTATCGGGGACTAGCGTCGTGACCCAGTACTTC.

The chain is built from TRBV3-1 and TRBJ1-1; a weak D match, TRBD1 (5 bases). V was cut by 0 bases and J by 6 bases, with 11 bases left in between. Germline loops: CDR1 LGHDT, CDR2 YNNKEL (reference sequence). The CDR3 covers 14 residues. The CDR3 DNA follows: TGTGCCAGCAGCCAAGAGAGGGGACGGGCTGAAGCTTTCTTT. Protein sequence: CASSQERGRAEAFF.

This chain connects TRBV3-1 to TRBJ2-7; D not certain. The J call may be wrong; the DNA end is better matched by TRBJ2-4. Looked up from germline, CDR1 is LGHDT and CDR2 is YNNKEL (reference sequence). The CDR3 totals 12 residues. The CDR3 DNA follows: TGTGCCAGCAGCCAGGGCTCAAACATTCAGTACTTC. It is translated as CASSQGSNIQYF.

V and J are TRBV5-1 and TRBJ1-1; D may be TRBD1 (5 bases). V lost 7 bases, J lost 1 base, and 17 bases lay in between. The CDR3 length is 15 residues. Germline V gene lookup returns CDR1 SGHRS and CDR2 YFSETQ. In nucleotides, the CDR3 is TGCGCCAGCTCTAGGGGATGGACCGGGAACACTGAAGCTTTCTTT. This sequence encodes CASSRGWTGNTEAFF. The entire variable domain, with the rest obtained from reference TRBV5-1 and TRBJ1-1, is as follows: KAGVTQTPRYLIKTRGQQVTLSCSPISGHRSVSWYQQTPGQGLQFLFEYFSETQRNKGNFPGRFSGRQFSNSRSEMNVSTLELGDSALYLCASSRGWTGNTEAFFGQGTRLTVV.

With regard to this clonotype: A junction boundary mismatches the germline segment, possibly from a read error. The V call is TRBV20-1, the J call TRBJ2-1, with D tentatively TRBD2 (6 bases). The CDR3 runs to 12 residues. Per the germline V gene, CDR1 is DFQATT and CDR2 is SNEGSKA (reference sequence). This CDR3 reads CSTSASDAEQFF. The CDR3 DNA reads TGCAGTACTAGTGCTAGCGACGCTGAGCAGTTCTTC.

This chain joins TRBV5-1 and TRBJ2-1; 7 nucleotides align to TRBD1. CDR1 and CDR2 (germline): SGHRS, YFSETQ. V gave up 4 bases and J gave up 0 bases; unmatched junction bases: 7. The length of the CDR3 is 16 residues. CDR3 in amino acids: CASSRGHRGSYNEQFF. The CDR3 nucleotides are TGCGCCAGCAGCCGTGGACACAGGGGCTCCTACAATGAGCAGTTCTTC.

The V call is TRBV11-2, the J call TRBJ2-7, with a weak D call TRBD1 (6 bases). The last part of the DNA fits TRBJ2-1 better; the J call may be wrong. The CDR3 covers 14 residues. Germline values: CDR1 SGHAT, CDR2 FQNNGV. CDR3 amino acids: CASSLLRGRGEQFF. The CDR3 DNA reads TGTGCCAGCAGTTTACTTAGGGGCAGGGGCGAGCAGTTCTTC.

The chain couples TRBV25-1 to TRBJ2-5, with D tentatively TRBD2 (6 bases). Germline CDR1 MGHDK, CDR2 SYGVNS. V lost 4 bases to trimming and J lost 3 bases, with 9 bases between them. The CDR3 is 13 residues long. The CDR3 DNA reads as TGTGCCAGCAGTGTCTGGGGGGAAGAGACCCAGTACTTC. This sequence encodes CASSVWGEETQYF.